This TCR beta chain emerged from a study of shared clonotypes between healthy human individuals. Background on the study: There were three CD4 naive, three CD4 memory, two CD8 naive and one CD8 memory plates per donor.

TCRdb keeps only in-frame clones here, not all; method: immunoSEQ multiplex PCR. The sample carries about 1 million clones, under 80% recorded once. The V gene's germline CDR1 is SNHLY and CDR2 FYNNEI. V dropped 6 bases and J dropped 4; count of bases not matched to a gene: 4. The CDR3 consists of 14 residues. Sequenced sample: memory CD4+ T cells sorted from blood. As to subset: CD45RA-negative fraction. The source of this sequence is a man in his late teens or twenties in good health. The chain has TRBV2 and TRBJ1-5; 9 nucleotides agree with TRBD1. The CDR3 here is CASRGQGRNQPQHF. The CDR3 region has the DNA TGTGCCAGCAGGGGACAGGGTCGGAATCAGCCCCAGCATTTT.